The sequence of this TCR beta chain was determined in a study of cytomegalovirus exposure and HLA in healthy donors (dated by TCRdb to about 2017). The study in broad terms: A later analysis indicated that the roughly 120 validation repertoires were generated on the platform also employed for the approximately 690 repertoires of the first cohort. The study was designed to test whether signatures of past pathogen exposure could be identified by cataloging public T cell receptors. To predict cytomegalovirus infection status, the study combined high-throughput TCR immunosequencing, statistical association of individual TCRs with disease status, and machine learning. A separate validation cohort of over 95 different subjects was used in addition to the roughly 620-subject first cohort.

The donors were included in the validation cohort of 120 subjects, a group kept apart from the approximately 650-subject first cohort. The receptor library was made with the immunoSEQ multiplex PCR assay. The original methods were these. A statistical classification framework was developed to diagnose cytomegalovirus status using the catalog of TCR beta chain sequences. Imported from immuneACCESS, the table was reduced by TCRdb to in-frame sequences with V and J called. These copies leave out some clones; in studies compared against another copy, an unresolved V gene accounts for under half, and the cause of the remainder is not known. D and trimming come from the DNA, and the V and J calls and clone size come from that table. The sample table lists 150,000 to 200,000 clones, roughly 80% of them with a count of one. Of the sample, around 2.8% is held by the ten largest clones. Here is what the overall study found, with its caveats: All 120 or so repertoires were used to score co-occurrence in the validation cohort in a later analysis, because that analysis had no HLA typing for the cohort. In both the original and validation cohorts, the classifier was reported to diagnose cytomegalovirus status with high specificity and sensitivity. In the study, 150 to 200 TCR beta chains were listed as associated with cytomegalovirus. In vitro tests confirmed that a few of the cytomegalovirus-associated TCR beta chains recognize cytomegalovirus antigens. Subsequent analysis determined that TCRs grouped into clusters in the first cohort also showed a tendency toward co-occurrence across the roughly 120 validation repertoires, and 85% to 95% of cluster scores exceeded 0. Across donors, most TCR sequences were observed very rarely, whereas some public TCRs were present in many individuals. According to the authors, the approach could potentially be generalized to other disease states and immunological phenotypes.

On this clone: The clone's antigen remains unknown. No per-base quality is available; no much larger clone lies one base away.

CDR1 and CDR2, looked up from the germline V gene, are SQVTM and ANQGSEA. Trimming takes 5 bases off V and 8 bases off J; junction bases not matched to a gene: 8. The CDR3 goes from the cysteine to the phenylalanine over 14 residues. Only CDR3 DNA remains: 42 bases, in frame from the first base. The sample taken for sequencing was PBMCs. The rearranged segments are TRBV29-1 and TRBJ2-3; 12 bases in the junction line up with TRBD1. The source is a woman between 18 and 30 years old in good health and CMV-seropositive. The CDR3 reads as follows: CSVSTGQGAGTQYF. The DNA sequence reads TGCAGCGTTTCAACGGGACAGGGGGCAGGTACGCAGTATTTT.